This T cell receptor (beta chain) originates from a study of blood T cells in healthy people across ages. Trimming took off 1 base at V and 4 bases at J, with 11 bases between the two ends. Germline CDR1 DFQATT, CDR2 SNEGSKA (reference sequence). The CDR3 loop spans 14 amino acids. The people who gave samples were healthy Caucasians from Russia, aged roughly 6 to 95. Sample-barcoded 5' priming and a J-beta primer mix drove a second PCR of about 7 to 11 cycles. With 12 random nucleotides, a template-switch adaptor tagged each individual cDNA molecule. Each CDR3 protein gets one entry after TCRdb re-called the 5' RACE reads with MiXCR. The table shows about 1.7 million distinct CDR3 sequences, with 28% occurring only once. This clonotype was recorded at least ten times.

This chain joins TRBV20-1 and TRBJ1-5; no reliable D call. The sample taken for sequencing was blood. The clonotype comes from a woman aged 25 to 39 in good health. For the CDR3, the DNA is TGCAGTGCTAGAGTTGGGCAGGCAAATCAGCCCCAGCATTTT. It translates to CSARVGQANQPQHF.